This T cell receptor (beta chain) was sequenced during a study of blood T cell repertoires in COVID-19. In the original analysis: Estimation of nucleated cell counts was performed using reference gene primer amplification. Only in-frame clones appear in the TCRdb table, and some are missing; sequencing was by immunoSEQ multiplex PCR. V, J and clone size reflect that table, while D and trimming were determined from the DNA. The repertoire holds some 220,000 clones, with roughly 84% as singletons. CDR3 length equals 17 residues. The V end lost 3 bases, the J end lost 4 bases, and 19 bases lay between the germline ends. Germline V lookup: CDR1 KGHDR, CDR2 SFDVKD. This clone was found once.

The genes are TRBV24-1 and TRBJ2-3, with TRBD1 as a possible D gene (6 bases). The clonotype was recovered from a woman aged 25 to 39 who had recovered from COVID-19. Sequencing was performed on peripheral blood. CDR3 amino acids: CATSDTITGNVPDTQYF. CDR3 nucleotide sequence: TGTGCCACCAGTGATACTATCACAGGGAATGTCCCAGATACGCAGTATTTT.